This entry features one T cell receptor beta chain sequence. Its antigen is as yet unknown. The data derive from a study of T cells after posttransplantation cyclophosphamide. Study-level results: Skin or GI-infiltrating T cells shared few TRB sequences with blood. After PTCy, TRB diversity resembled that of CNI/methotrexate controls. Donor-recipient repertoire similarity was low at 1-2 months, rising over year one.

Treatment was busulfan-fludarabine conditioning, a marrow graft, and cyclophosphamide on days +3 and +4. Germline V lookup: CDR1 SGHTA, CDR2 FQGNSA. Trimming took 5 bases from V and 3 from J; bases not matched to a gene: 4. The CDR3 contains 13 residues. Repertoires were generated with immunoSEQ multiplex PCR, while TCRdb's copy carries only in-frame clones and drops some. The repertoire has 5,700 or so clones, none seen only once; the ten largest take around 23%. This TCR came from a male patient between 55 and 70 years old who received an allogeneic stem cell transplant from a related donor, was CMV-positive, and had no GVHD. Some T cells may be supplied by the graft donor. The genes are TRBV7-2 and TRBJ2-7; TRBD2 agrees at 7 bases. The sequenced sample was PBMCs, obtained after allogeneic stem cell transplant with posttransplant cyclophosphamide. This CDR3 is CASSPGGFYEQYF. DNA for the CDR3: TGTGCCAGCAGCCCGGGGGGATTCTACGAGCAGTACTTC.